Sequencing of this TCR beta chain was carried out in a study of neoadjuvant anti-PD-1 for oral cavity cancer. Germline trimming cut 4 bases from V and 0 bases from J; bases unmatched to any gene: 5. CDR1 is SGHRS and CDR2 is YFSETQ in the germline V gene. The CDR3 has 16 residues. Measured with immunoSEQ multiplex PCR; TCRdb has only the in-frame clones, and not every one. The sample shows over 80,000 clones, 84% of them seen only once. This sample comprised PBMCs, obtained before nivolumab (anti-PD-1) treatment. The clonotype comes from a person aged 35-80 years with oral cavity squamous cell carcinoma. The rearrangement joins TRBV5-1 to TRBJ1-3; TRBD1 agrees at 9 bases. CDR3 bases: TGCGCCAGCAGCGCGACAGGGGGAGTCTCTGGAAACACCATATATTTT. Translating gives CASSATGGVSGNTIYF.